This is a list of T cell receptor beta chains from one sample in a study of blood T cell repertoires in COVID-19. Clones were sequenced by immunoSEQ multiplex PCR, and TCRdb holds only the in-frame ones, with some missing. The sample lists hundreds of thousands of clones, about 83% seen once, with about 1.3% in the top ten. The sequencing sample was made of peripheral blood. Every receptor here comes from a woman in her twenties or thirties with COVID-19, enrolled during active disease. CDR3s include the opening cysteine and the closing phenylalanine or tryptophan. A D gene is named only where the DNA matches it firmly. The size field is filled for only some rows; it gives once, few, many or a size class.

abundance: NA; d_gene: NA; j_gene: TRBJ1-1; v_gene: TRBV7-2; CDR3nt: TGTGCCAGCAACTGGGGGGGACTGAACACTGAAGCTTTCTTT; CDR3aa: CASNWGGLNTEAFF
abundance: few; d_gene: TRBD1; j_gene: TRBJ1-2; v_gene: TRBV7-9; CDR3nt: TGTGCCAGCAGCTTAGGGGACAGTCTTAACTATGGCTACACCTTC; CDR3aa: CASSLGDSLNYGYTF
abundance: NA; d_gene: NA; j_gene: TRBJ2-7; v_gene: TRBV18; CDR3nt: TGTGCCAGCTCACCGTCAGGGAATTACGAGCAGTACTTC; CDR3aa: CASSPSGNYEQYF
abundance: NA; d_gene: TRBD2; j_gene: TRBJ2-5; v_gene: TRBV9; CDR3nt: TGTGCCAGCAGCCCTAGCGGGAACCAAGAGACCCAGTACTTC; CDR3aa: CASSPSGNQETQYF
abundance: NA; d_gene: TRBD2; j_gene: TRBJ2-3; v_gene: TRBV5-1; CDR3nt: TGCGCCAGCAGCTTGTTTTCTAGCGGGGGCGAAGATACGCAGTATTTT; CDR3aa: CASSLFSSGGEDTQYF
abundance: NA; d_gene: NA; j_gene: TRBJ1-1; v_gene: TRBV5-6; CDR3nt: TGTGCCAGCAGCCCGGAATCTCAGGGGGAAGCTTTCTTT; CDR3aa: CASSPESQGEAFF
abundance: NA; d_gene: NA; j_gene: TRBJ1-5; v_gene: TRBV6-2/TRBV6-3; CDR3nt: TGTGCCAGCAGTTACGTCGGAGGTCAGCCCCAGCATTTT; CDR3aa: CASSYVGGQPQHF
abundance: NA; d_gene: NA; j_gene: TRBJ2-7; v_gene: TRBV4-1; CDR3nt: TGCGCCAGCAGCCAAGATCAACTTACCGGCGGAGGCGAGCAGTACTTC; CDR3aa: CASSQDQLTGGGEQYF
abundance: few; d_gene: TRBD2; j_gene: TRBJ2-1; v_gene: TRBV6-2/TRBV6-3; CDR3nt: TGTGCCAGCAGTACCCCTAGCGGGAGGGAAGGGGATGAGCAGTTCTTC; CDR3aa: CASSTPSGREGDEQFF
abundance: NA; d_gene: NA; j_gene: TRBJ2-7; v_gene: TRBV27; CDR3nt: TGTGCCAGCAGTCCCTCCGTTGGGGGCCTCTCCTACGAGCAGTACTTC; CDR3aa: CASSPSVGGLSYEQYF
abundance: NA; d_gene: TRBD1; j_gene: TRBJ2-3; v_gene: TRBV29-1; CDR3nt: TGCAGCGGGGGGGACAGGGCCCCAGATACGCAGTATTTT; CDR3aa: CSGGDRAPDTQYF
abundance: NA; d_gene: NA; j_gene: TRBJ1-4; v_gene: TRBV11-3; CDR3nt: TGTGCCAGCAGCCCTCGGAGGTCAGGTGGAGGAAAACTGTTTTTT; CDR3aa: CASSPRRSGGGKLFF
abundance: NA; d_gene: TRBD1; j_gene: TRBJ2-7; v_gene: TRBV7-6; CDR3nt: TGTGCCAGCAGCGTCCGGGACAGGGAGGACGAGCAGTACTTC; CDR3aa: CASSVRDREDEQYF
abundance: NA; d_gene: TRBD1; j_gene: TRBJ1-1; v_gene: TRBV14; CDR3nt: TGTGCCAGCAGCCAAGAACCAAGAAAGACAGGGTTTCAGACTGAAGCTTTCTTT; CDR3aa: CASSQEPRKTGFQTEAFF
abundance: NA; d_gene: NA; j_gene: TRBJ1-1; v_gene: TRBV5-1; CDR3nt: TGCGCCAGCAGCTTTGCCGTGATGGCAGGGCTCATGAACACTGAAGCTTTCTTT; CDR3aa: CASSFAVMAGLMNTEAFF
abundance: NA; d_gene: NA; j_gene: TRBJ1-6; v_gene: TRBV13; CDR3nt: TGTGCCAGCAGCGTCAGGGAAAGTAATTCACCCCTCCACTTT; CDR3aa: CASSVRESNSPLHF
abundance: NA; d_gene: NA; j_gene: TRBJ2-1; v_gene: TRBV4-1; CDR3nt: TGCGCCAGCAGCCAAGATACGGACAGCGCCAATGAGCAGTTCTTC; CDR3aa: CASSQDTDSANEQFF
abundance: NA; d_gene: NA; j_gene: TRBJ1-1; v_gene: TRBV27; CDR3nt: TGTGCCAGCAGTTCCAAGGGGGGGATGAACACTGAAGCTTTCTTT; CDR3aa: CASSSKGGMNTEAFF
abundance: NA; d_gene: TRBD2; j_gene: TRBJ2-1; v_gene: TRBV29-1; CDR3nt: TGCAGGATTAGCGGGAGCGTCAATGAGCAGTTCTTC; CDR3aa: CRISGSVNEQFF
abundance: NA; d_gene: NA; j_gene: TRBJ2-3; v_gene: TRBV10-2; CDR3nt: TGCGCCAGTTGTTCGGGGGGCGCGGCAGATACGCAGTATTTT; CDR3aa: CASCSGGAADTQYF
abundance: NA; d_gene: NA; j_gene: TRBJ1-3; v_gene: TRBV30; CDR3nt: TGTGCCTGGAGCCCATCTCGGGGGAACACCATATATTTT; CDR3aa: CAWSPSRGNTIYF
abundance: once; d_gene: NA; j_gene: TRBJ2-2; v_gene: TRBV6-2/TRBV6-3; CDR3nt: TGTGCCAGCAGTCCATGGAGGGTCGGGGAGCTGTTTTTT; CDR3aa: CASSPWRVGELFF
abundance: NA; d_gene: NA; j_gene: TRBJ1-6; v_gene: TRBV12-3/TRBV12-4; CDR3nt: TGTGCCAGCAGTTTGGACACATTCCTCCACTTT; CDR3aa: CASSLDTFLHF